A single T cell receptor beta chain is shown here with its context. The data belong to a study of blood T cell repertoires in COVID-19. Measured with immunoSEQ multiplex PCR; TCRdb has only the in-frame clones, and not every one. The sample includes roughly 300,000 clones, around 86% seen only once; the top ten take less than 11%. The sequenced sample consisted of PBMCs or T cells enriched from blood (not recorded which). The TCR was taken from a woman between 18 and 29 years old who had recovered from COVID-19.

The CDR3 loop reads CASSLSPMAGGRNEQYF. The CDR3, as DNA: TGTGCCAGCAGCTTATCGCCGATGGCGGGGGGGCGCAACGAGCAGTACTTC. The chain couples TRBV7-2 to TRBJ2-7; 9 bases fit TRBD2. J lost 5 bases, V lost 2 bases, and 13 bases had no gene match. There are 17 residues in the CDR3. The germline CDR1 and CDR2 sequences are SGHTA and FQGNSA. Full variable domain (rest looked up from reference TRBV7-2 and TRBJ2-7): GAGVSQSPSNKVTEKGKDVELRCDPISGHTALYWYRQSLGQGLEFLIYFQGNSAPDKSGLPSDRFSAERTGGSVSTLTIQRTQQEDSAVYLCASSLSPMAGGRNEQYFGPGTRLTVT.